Following are 7 T cell receptor beta chains from one sample sequenced in a study of OX40 agonist ivuxolimab in advanced cancers. The library was built by means of the immunoSEQ multiplex PCR assay. The source is immuneACCESS, and TCRdb retained only in-frame sequences with V and J called. Part of the clones is not carried over; for the studies checked, unresolved V genes explain less than half of this, and the remainder is unexplained. The sample table lists 60,000 to 70,000 clones, 87% of them with a count of one. The top ten constitute roughly 4.2% of the sample. The sample in question was CD4+ or CD8+ T cells sorted from blood, obtained in a trial of the OX40 agonist ivuxolimab. Every receptor here comes from an adult with an advanced solid tumor such as melanoma, head and neck, liver or kidney cancer.

This rearrangement joins TRBV6-5 to TRBJ1-1; D is possibly TRBD1 (6 bases). Deletions cut 6 bases from V and 4 bases from J, with 18 bases between. The germline CDR1 and CDR2 sequences are MNHEY and SVGAGI. This CDR3 spans 15 amino acids. CDR3 in DNA: TGTGCCAGCAGCAGGACAGCTCCCGTTGGCACTGAAGCTTTCTTT. Its translation is CASSRTAPVGTEAFF.

V is TRBV6-5 and J is TRBJ2-1; 8 bases align to TRBD1. The CDR3 has 13 residues. From germline, CDR1 is MNHEY and CDR2 SVGAGI. The V segment lost 5 bases and the J segment 8 bases; nucleotides outside the gene matches: 5. The CDR3 nucleotides are TGTGCCAGCAGTGTAAACAGGGGGGATGAGCAGTTCTTC. Its translation is CASSVNRGDEQFF.

The chain recombines TRBV5-1 with TRBJ1-1; D is uncertain. This CDR3 is built from 13 residues. The V gene's germline CDR1 is SGHRS and CDR2 YFSETQ. Trimming removed 2 bases from V and 1 base from J, with 6 bases in between. The CDR3 sequence is CASSFTPNTEAFF. The CDR3 DNA sequence: TGCGCCAGCAGCTTTACACCGAACACTGAAGCTTTCTTT.

The chain links TRBV7-9 to TRBJ2-2; 8 bases are shared with TRBD2. J gave up 6 bases and V 1 base, and 7 bases lay outside the gene matches. This CDR3 has 16 residues. CDR1 and CDR2 from the germline V gene are SEHNR and FQNEAQ (reference sequence). This CDR3 is CASSLGPSGGPGELFF. The CDR3 DNA reads as TGTGCCAGCAGCTTAGGACCCAGCGGGGGCCCCGGGGAGCTGTTTTTT.

This clone has a single count. V and J are TRBV5-1 and TRBJ1-6, with TRBD1 matching 9 bases. The CDR3 consists of 15 residues. Germline V gives CDR1 SGHRS, CDR2 YFSETQ. With V trimmed by 6 bases and J by 9 bases, 10 bases remained unmatched. CDR3 amino acids: CASTSETGGISPLHF. The CDR3, as DNA: TGCGCCAGCACCTCGGAGACAGGGGGAATTTCACCCCTCCACTTT. The whole variable domain, remainder taken from reference TRBV5-1 and TRBJ1-6, is KAGVTQTPRYLIKTRGQQVTLSCSPISGHRSVSWYQQTPGQGLQFLFEYFSETQRNKGNFPGRFSGRQFSNSRSEMNVSTLELGDSALYLCASTSETGGISPLHFGNGTRLTVT.

This chain links TRBV5-6 with TRBJ2-1; D is possibly TRBD1 (5 bases). CDR3 length: 15 amino acids. Trimming left V 0 bases short and J 1 base short, with 8 bases between. From germline, CDR1 is SGHDT and CDR2 YYEEEE. CDR3 bases: TGTGCCAGCAGCTTGGGGGGCGGATCCTACAATGAGCAGTTCTTC. Its protein product is CASSLGGGSYNEQFF.

The rearrangement uses TRBV27 and TRBJ2-1; perhaps TRBD2 as D (6 bases). This CDR3 is built from 14 residues. The V gene lost 4 bases and the J gene lost 6 bases, with 13 bases spanning the gap. CDR1 and CDR2 (germline): MNHEY, SMNVEV (reference sequence). The CDR3 here is CASSSVTGSNEQFF. CDR3 bases: TGTGCCAGCAGTTCCGTGACCGGGAGCAATGAGCAGTTCTTC.